Shown below are 20 T cell receptor beta chains from a single sample sequenced in a study of T cell therapy after organ transplantation. Their specific antigens are unknown. The data were produced by immunoSEQ multiplex PCR, yet TCRdb's version contains in-frame clones alone and is incomplete. The data show roughly 48,000 clones, around 93% seen once. Material: CD8+ T cells from blood, obtained before autologous CMV-specific T cell therapy. The source is a human patient who had received a solid organ transplant and had CMV disease.

This clone was detected only a few times. V gene TRBV4-1 combines with J gene TRBJ2-7; 9 bases are shared with TRBD1. Unmatched junction bases numbered 9, after V lost 0 bases and J lost 3 bases. Per the germline V gene, CDR1 is MGHRA and CDR2 is YSYEKL. CDR3 length: 17 residues. Here the CDR3 DNA reads TGCGCCAGCAGCCAAGAGGGGTTGGGGACAGGGTACTACGAGCAGTACTTC. Its protein is CASSQEGLGTGYYEQYF.

The chain couples TRBV25-1 to TRBJ2-3, with D possibly matching TRBD1 (6 bases). The CDR3 runs to 15 residues. Germline CDR1 MGHDK, CDR2 SYGVNS. Trimming removed 4 bases at V and 2 bases at J, with 13 bases between. The CDR3 sequence is CASSVGTISTDTQYF. In DNA form, the CDR3 reads TGTGCCAGCAGTGTGGGGACAATATCCACAGATACGCAGTATTTT.

The chain employs TRBV19 and TRBJ1-6, with D perhaps TRBD1 (5 bases). This CDR3 contains 17 residues. The germline V gene has CDR1 LNHDA and CDR2 SQIVND (reference sequence). Trimming removed 0 bases from V and 7 bases from J, with 16 bases in between. The CDR3 bases are TGTGCCAGTAGTATAGACATAATAGCACGGGGGAATTCACCCCTCCACTTT. Protein: CASSIDIIARGNSPLHF.

This rearrangement joins TRBV7-6 to TRBJ1-4; 7 nucleotides align to TRBD1. Trimming took 5 bases from V and 5 from J; bases not matched to a gene: 8. This CDR3 is built from 15 residues. The germline V gene encodes CDR1 SGHVS and CDR2 FNYEAQ. The DNA for the CDR3 is TGTGCCAGCAGCCCCTGGGACAGCCGAAATGAAAAACTGTTTTTT. Translating it yields CASSPWDSRNEKLFF.

The rearrangement uses TRBV10-2 and TRBJ2-2; 8 nucleotides align to TRBD2. The germline V gene encodes CDR1 WSHSY and CDR2 SAAADI. CDR3 length equals 20 residues. After removal of 2 bases from V and 0 bases from J, the junction contained 14 bases not matched to a gene. CDR3 protein: CASSETRTSRQPANTGELFF. The CDR3 DNA is TGCGCCAGCAGTGAGACCCGGACTAGCCGTCAACCGGCGAACACCGGGGAGCTGTTTTTT.

The table lists this clone with a count of one. V usage is TRBV18 and J usage is TRBJ1-1; D gene unclear. This CDR3 has 13 residues. Trimming took off 0 bases at V and 6 bases at J, with 8 bases between the two ends. Germline CDR1 reads KGHSH; CDR2 reads LQKENI. The CDR3 sequence: CASSPPGRAEAFF. The CDR3 DNA reads TGTGCCAGCTCACCACCCGGGAGGGCTGAAGCTTTCTTT.

The chain is built from TRBV6-5 and TRBJ2-2; D unclear. CDR1 and CDR2 from the germline V gene are MNHEY and SVGAGI. The CDR3 runs 12 residues. Between the trimmed V and J ends, which lost 0 bases and 6 bases, there was a span of 2 bases. The CDR3 reads CASSYSPGELFF. CDR3 coding DNA: TGTGCCAGCAGTTACTCGCCCGGGGAGCTGTTTTTT.

The CDR3 reads CASSYGGAGQPQHF. In DNA form, the CDR3 reads TGTGCCAGCAGTTACGGGGGGGCAGGTCAGCCCCAGCATTTT. The V call is TRBV6-5, the J call TRBJ1-5; TRBD1 is a possible D gene (6 bases). Germline-derived CDR1 and CDR2 are MNHEY and SVGAGI. V was trimmed by 2 bases and J by 6 bases, leaving 11 bases between them. The CDR3 extends over 14 amino acids.

V is TRBV9 and J is TRBJ2-7; D unclear. V was shortened by 0 bases and J by 3 bases, with 10 bases between the two germline ends. The CDR3 runs to 14 residues. The germline CDR1 and CDR2 sequences are SGDLS and YYNGEE. The CDR3 DNA follows: TGTGCCAGCAGCGTAGGTGCCGTAGACTACGAGCAGTACTTC. This gives the protein CASSVGAVDYEQYF.

The rearrangement joins TRBV4-3 to TRBJ1-4; D is perhaps TRBD1 (6 bases). This CDR3 has 16 amino acids. The germline CDR1 and CDR2 sequences are LGHNA and YSLEER. V lost 0 bases and J lost 8, with 16 bases in between. The CDR3 is CASSQDIGQGGEKLFF. The CDR3 DNA reads as TGCGCCAGCAGCCAAGATATCGGTCAAGGGGGGGAAAAACTGTTTTTT.

This CDR3 is CSVDGDTDTDTQYF. The DNA for the CDR3 is TGCAGCGTTGACGGGGACACAGACACAGATACGCAGTATTTT. The chain has TRBV29-1 and TRBJ2-3; D perhaps matches TRBD1 (6 bases). Trimming shortened V by 3 bases and J by 2 bases, and 12 bases separated the two germline ends. The CDR3 is 14 amino acids. Looked up from germline, CDR1 is SQVTM and CDR2 is ANQGSEA.

This sequence joins TRBV4-1 and TRBJ1-2; TRBD1 might be the D (5 bases). The CDR3 is 14 amino acids. Trimming removed 1 base from V and 1 base from J, with 7 bases in between. Germline V gene sequence: CDR1 MGHRA, CDR2 YSYEKL. The CDR3 DNA is TGCGCCAGCAGCCAAGCAGGGATTAACTATGGCTACACCTTC. Protein product: CASSQAGINYGYTF.

The V call is TRBV21-1, the J call TRBJ2-2; the table's D call, TRBD1, has no DNA check behind it. TRBV21-1 is noted as a pseudogene. CDR3 size: 16 residues. The CDR3: CASRNDRGRYTGELFF. CDR3 DNA sequence: TGTGCCAGCAGAAATGACAGGGGTCGGTACACCGGGGAGCTGTTTTTT.

The chain couples TRBV27 to TRBJ2-5; the D gene could be TRBD1 or TRBD2 (5 bases each). Trimming took off 8 bases at V and 5 bases at J, with 21 bases between the two ends. Per germline, CDR1 MNHEY and CDR2 SMNVEV (reference sequence). This CDR3 has 15 amino acids. CDR3 region: CASQERGFRRETQYF. Here the CDR3 DNA reads TGTGCCAGCCAGGAACGGGGCTTCCGACGGGAGACCCAGTACTTC.

The chain carries TRBV4-2 and TRBJ2-2; D gene ambiguous. In germline, CDR1 is LGHNA, CDR2 YNFKEQ. V lost 3 bases, J lost 8 bases, and 13 bases lay in between. The CDR3 is made up of 14 amino acids. CDR3 residues: CASSQGPPPGELFF. The DNA of the CDR3 is TGTGCCAGCAGCCAGGGCCCACCCCCGGGGGAGCTGTTTTTT.

The rearrangement uses TRBV9 and TRBJ2-3, with D perhaps assigned TRBD1 or TRBD2 (6 bases each). The CDR3 covers 15 residues. The germline V and J ends were trimmed by 0 bases and 2 bases, with 10 bases remaining between them. Per the germline V gene, CDR1 is SGDLS and CDR2 is YYNGEE. CDR3 loop: CASSVGSGATDTQYF. The CDR3 nucleotides read TGTGCCAGCAGCGTAGGTTCGGGGGCCACAGATACGCAGTATTTT.

This clone was counted a few times. The rearrangement uses TRBV30 and TRBJ1-1, with D unresolved. Germline V gene lookup returns CDR1 GTSNPN and CDR2 SVGIG (reference sequence). The CDR3 is 13 amino acids. CDR3 DNA sequence: TGTTCCGAATCCCGAATACTGACGGGGGAAGCTTTCTTT. Translating gives CSESRILTGEAFF.

This clone was detected a few times. J is TRBJ2-7 and V is TRBV4-1; tentatively, D is TRBD2 (7 bases). This CDR3 comprises 18 residues. From germline, CDR1 is MGHRA and CDR2 YSYEKL. Trimming removed 1 base from V and 4 bases from J, with 23 bases in between. CDR3 bases: TGCGCCAGCAGCCAAGTGGGGAGGGGGACTTCCCGCCTTTACGAGCAGTACTTC. The encoded protein is CASSQVGRGTSRLYEQYF.

The chain has TRBV5-5 and TRBJ1-4, with 7 nucleotides matching TRBD1. The germline V gene has CDR1 SGHKS and CDR2 YYEKEE (reference sequence). This CDR3 has 16 residues. The junction had 7 bases not matched to a gene; V was cut back by 5 bases and J by 0 bases. The CDR3 DNA reads TGTGCCAGCAGACCAACCGGGACAGCAACTAATGAAAAACTGTTTTTT. Protein product: CASRPTGTATNEKLFF.

The chain joins TRBV5-6 to TRBJ2-3, with no clear D. With 1 base removed from V and 0 bases from J, the gap between germline ends came to 3 bases. The CDR3 is 13 residues long. Germline-derived CDR1 and CDR2 are SGHDT and YYEEEE. CDR3 bases: TGTGCCAGCAGCTTGTTCAGCACAGATACGCAGTATTTT. It specifies CASSLFSTDTQYF.